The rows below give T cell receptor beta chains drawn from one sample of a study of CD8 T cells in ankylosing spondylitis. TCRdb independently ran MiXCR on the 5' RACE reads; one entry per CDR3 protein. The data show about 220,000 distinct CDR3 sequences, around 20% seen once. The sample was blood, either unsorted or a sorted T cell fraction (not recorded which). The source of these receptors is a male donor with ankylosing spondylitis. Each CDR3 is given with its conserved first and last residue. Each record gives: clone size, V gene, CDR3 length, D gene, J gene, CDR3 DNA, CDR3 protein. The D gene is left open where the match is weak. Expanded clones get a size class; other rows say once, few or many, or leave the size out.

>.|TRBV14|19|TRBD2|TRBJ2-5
TGTGCCAGCAGCCAAGATTATCGTTCGGGACTAGCGGGATCTGAGACCCAGTACTTC
CASSQDYRSGLAGSETQYF
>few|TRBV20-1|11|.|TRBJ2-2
TGCAGTGCGCCAATCACCGGGGAGCTGTTTTTT
CSAPITGELFF
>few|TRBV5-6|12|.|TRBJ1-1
TGTGCCAGCAGCATTGGAGGGGTTGAAGCTTTCTTT
CASSIGGVEAFF
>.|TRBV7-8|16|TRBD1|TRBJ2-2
TGTGCCAGCAGCTTCACCGGGACAGGGGAAACCGGGGAGCTGTTTTTT
CASSFTGTGETGELFF
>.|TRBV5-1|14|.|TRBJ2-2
TGCGCCAGCAGCTTGGACAGGGAGGGCGGGGAGCTGTTTTTT
CASSLDREGGELFF
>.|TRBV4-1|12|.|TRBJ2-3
TGCGCCAGCAGCCAAGCTCCGGGCAGGGGTGTATTT
CASSQAPGRGVF
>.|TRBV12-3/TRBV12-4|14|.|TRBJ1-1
TGTGCCAGCAGTCCAACGGACAGCGACGTTGAAGCTTTCTTT
CASSPTDSDVEAFF
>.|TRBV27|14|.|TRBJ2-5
TGTGCCAGCAGTATCAGTGGGCTCCTGGAGACCCAGTACTTC
CASSISGLLETQYF
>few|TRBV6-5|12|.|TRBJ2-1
TGTGCCAGCAGTTTGGACTCGTATGAGCAGTTCTTC
CASSLDSYEQFF
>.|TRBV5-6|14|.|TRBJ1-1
TGTGCCAGCAGCGCGGGTCTTTGGGACACTGAAGCTTTCTTT
CASSAGLWDTEAFF
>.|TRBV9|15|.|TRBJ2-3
TGTGCCAGCAGCGTAGATCGGCAGGGCGAGGATACGCAGTATTTT
CASSVDRQGEDTQYF
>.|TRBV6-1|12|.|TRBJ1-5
TGTGCCAGCAGGGGGCATGATCAGCCCCAGCATTTT
CASRGHDQPQHF
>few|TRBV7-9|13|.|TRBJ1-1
TGTGCCAGCAGCCCCCCCGGCGGCTCTGAAGCTTTCTTT
CASSPPGGSEAFF
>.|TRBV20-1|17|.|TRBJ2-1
TGCAGTGCTAGAGTCCTACTCGGAGAGGGAGGTGGCAATGAGCAGTTCTTC
CSARVLLGEGGGNEQFF
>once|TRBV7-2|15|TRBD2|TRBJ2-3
TGTGCCAGCAGCCGGACTAGCGGGGGCGGGGATACGCAGTATTTT
CASSRTSGGGDTQYF
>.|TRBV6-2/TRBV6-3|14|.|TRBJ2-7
TGTGCCAGCAGTTACTTTGCGGGAATCTACGAGCAGTACTTC
CASSYFAGIYEQYF
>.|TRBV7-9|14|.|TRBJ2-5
TGTGCCAGCAGCTTAGTTGGCCCTCAAGAGACCCAGTACTTC
CASSLVGPQETQYF
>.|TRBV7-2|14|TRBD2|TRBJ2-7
TGTGCCAGCAGCTTAGCTGGGGGGGACTACGAGCAGTACTTC
CASSLAGGDYEQYF
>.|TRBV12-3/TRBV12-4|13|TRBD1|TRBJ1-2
TGTGCCAGCAGACCCCCACCTCAGGGGGACCCAACCTTC
CASRPPPQGDPTF
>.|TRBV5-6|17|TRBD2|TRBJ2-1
TGTGCCAGCAGCTATGGAGGACTAGCGGGGCCTTACAATGAGCAGTTCTTC
CASSYGGLAGPYNEQFF
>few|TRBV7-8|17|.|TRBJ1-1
TGTGCCAGCAGCTTAGCTCAGGGTAGAGTGGCGAACACTGAAGCTTTCTTT
CASSLAQGRVANTEAFF